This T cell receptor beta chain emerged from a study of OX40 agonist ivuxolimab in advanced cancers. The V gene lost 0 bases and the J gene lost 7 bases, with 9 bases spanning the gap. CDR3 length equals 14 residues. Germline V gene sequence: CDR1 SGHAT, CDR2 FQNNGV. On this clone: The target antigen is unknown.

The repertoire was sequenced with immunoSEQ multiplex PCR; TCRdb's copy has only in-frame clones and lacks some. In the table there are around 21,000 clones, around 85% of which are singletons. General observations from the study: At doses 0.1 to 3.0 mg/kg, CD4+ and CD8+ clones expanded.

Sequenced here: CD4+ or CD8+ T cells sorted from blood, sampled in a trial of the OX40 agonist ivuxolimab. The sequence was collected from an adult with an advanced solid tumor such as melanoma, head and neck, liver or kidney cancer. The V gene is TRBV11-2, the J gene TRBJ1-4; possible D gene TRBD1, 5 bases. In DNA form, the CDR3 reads TGTGCCAGCAGCTTAGAGGGACGGGGTGAAAAACTGTTTTTT. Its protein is CASSLEGRGEKLFF. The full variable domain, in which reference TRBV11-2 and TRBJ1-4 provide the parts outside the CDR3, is EAGVAQSPRYKIIEKRQSVAFWCNPISGHATLYWYQQILGQGPKLLIQFQNNGVVDDSQLPKDRFSAERLKGVDSTLKIQPAKLEDSAVYLCASSLEGRGEKLFFGSGTQLSVL.